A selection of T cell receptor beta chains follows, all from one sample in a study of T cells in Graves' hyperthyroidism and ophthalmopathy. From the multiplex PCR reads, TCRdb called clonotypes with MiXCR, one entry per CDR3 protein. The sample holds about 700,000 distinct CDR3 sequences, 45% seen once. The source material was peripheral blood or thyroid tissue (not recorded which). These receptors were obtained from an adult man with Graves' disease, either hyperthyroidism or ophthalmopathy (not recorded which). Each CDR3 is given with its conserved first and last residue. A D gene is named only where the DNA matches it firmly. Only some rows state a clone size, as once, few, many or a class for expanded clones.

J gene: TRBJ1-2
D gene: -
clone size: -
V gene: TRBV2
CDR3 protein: CASSAIGGRTRDYGYTF
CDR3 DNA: TGTGCCAGCAGTGCAATAGGAGGGCGAACCCGCGACTATGGCTACACCTTC

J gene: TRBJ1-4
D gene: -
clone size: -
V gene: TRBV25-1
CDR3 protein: CASSLAHTTGTTNEKLFF
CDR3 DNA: TGTGCCAGCAGCTTAGCGCACACGACAGGAACAACTAATGAAAAACTGTTTTTT

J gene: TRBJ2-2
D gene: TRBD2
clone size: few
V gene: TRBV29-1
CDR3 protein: CSARARSGSGTGELFF
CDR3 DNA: TGCAGCGCCCGGGCCCGTAGCGGGAGCGGGACCGGGGAGCTGTTTTTT

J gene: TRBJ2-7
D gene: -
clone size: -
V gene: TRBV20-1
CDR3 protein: CSARSRGSPSYEQYF
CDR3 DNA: TGCAGTGCTAGATCCCGGGGCTCCCCATCCTACGAGCAGTACTTC

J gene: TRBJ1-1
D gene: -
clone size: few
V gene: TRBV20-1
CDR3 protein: CSASRAEPEAFF
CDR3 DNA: TGCAGTGCTAGTAGGGCGGAACCTGAAGCTTTCTTT

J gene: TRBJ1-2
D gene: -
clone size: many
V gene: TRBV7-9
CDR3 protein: CASRPSRVDYGYTF
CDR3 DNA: TGTGCCAGCAGGCCCTCCAGGGTGGACTATGGCTACACCTTC

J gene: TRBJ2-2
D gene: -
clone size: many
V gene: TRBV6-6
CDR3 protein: CASSYDPTDTGELFF
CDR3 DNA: TGTGCCAGCAGTTACGACCCAACGGACACCGGGGAGCTGTTTTTT

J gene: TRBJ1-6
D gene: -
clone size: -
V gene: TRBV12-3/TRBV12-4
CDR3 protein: CASSLGVSSYNSPLHF
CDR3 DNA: TGTGCCAGCAGTTTGGGGGTTAGCTCCTATAATTCACCCCTCCACTTT

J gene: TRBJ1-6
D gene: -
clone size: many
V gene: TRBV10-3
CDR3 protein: CAISDFRGLNSPLHF
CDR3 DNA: TGTGCCATCAGTGACTTCCGGGGGCTAAATTCACCCCTCCACTTT

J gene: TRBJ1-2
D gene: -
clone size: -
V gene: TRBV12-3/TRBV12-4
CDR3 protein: CASSLAPGEGGYTF
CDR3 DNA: TGTGCCAGCAGTTTGGCCCCAGGGGAGGGTGGCTACACCTTC

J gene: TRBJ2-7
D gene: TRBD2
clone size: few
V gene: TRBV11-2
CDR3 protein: CASSRTSGALYEQYF
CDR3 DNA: TGTGCCAGCAGCCGGACTAGCGGGGCACTCTACGAGCAGTACTTC

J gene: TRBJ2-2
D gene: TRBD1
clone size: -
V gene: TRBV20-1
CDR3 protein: CSARTGAMNTGELFF
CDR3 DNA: TGCAGTGCTCGTACAGGGGCGATGAACACCGGGGAGCTGTTTTTT

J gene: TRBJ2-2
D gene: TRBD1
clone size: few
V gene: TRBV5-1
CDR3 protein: CASRRKGDRGRFGELFF
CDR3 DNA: TGCGCCAGCAGGCGGAAAGGAGACAGGGGGCGCTTCGGGGAGCTGTTTTTT

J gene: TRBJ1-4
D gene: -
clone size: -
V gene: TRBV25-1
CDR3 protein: CATRATNEKLFF
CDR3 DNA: TGTGCTACCAGGGCCACTAATGAAAAACTGTTTTTT

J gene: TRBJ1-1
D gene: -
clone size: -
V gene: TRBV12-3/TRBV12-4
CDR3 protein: CASTPGQLNTEAFF
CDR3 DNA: TGTGCCAGCACCCCGGGACAACTGAACACTGAAGCTTTCTTT

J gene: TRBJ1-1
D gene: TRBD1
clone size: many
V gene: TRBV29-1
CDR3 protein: CSVDRANTEAFF
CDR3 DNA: TGCAGCGTCGACAGGGCGAACACTGAAGCTTTCTTT

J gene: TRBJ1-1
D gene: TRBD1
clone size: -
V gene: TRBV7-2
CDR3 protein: CASSLVQGARTEAFF
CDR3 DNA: TGTGCCAGCAGCCTCGTACAGGGGGCGCGGACTGAAGCTTTCTTT

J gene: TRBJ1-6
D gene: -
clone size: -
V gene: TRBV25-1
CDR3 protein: CASSEGFSYNSPLHF
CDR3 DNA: TGTGCCAGCAGTGAGGGGTTCTCCTATAATTCACCCCTCCACTTT

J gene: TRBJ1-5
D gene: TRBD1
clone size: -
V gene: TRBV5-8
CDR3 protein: CASSFNPTDRDF
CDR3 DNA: TGTGCCAGCAGCTTCAACCCAACCGACAGGGATTTT

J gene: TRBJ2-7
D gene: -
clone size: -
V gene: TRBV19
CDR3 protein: CASSLGGLLYEQYF
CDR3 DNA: TGTGCCAGTAGTTTGGGGGGCCTCCTCTACGAGCAGTACTTC

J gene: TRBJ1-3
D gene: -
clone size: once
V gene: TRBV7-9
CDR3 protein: CASSPGGGWPQNTIYF
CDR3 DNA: TGTGCCAGCAGCCCGGGGGGGGGTTGGCCTCAGAACACCATATATTTT

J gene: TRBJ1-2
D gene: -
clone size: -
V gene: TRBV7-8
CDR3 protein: CASSLAQGGYTF
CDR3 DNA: TGTGCCAGCAGCTTAGCACAGGGTGGCTACACCTTC

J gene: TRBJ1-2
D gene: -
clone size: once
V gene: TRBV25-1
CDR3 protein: CARQFNYGYTF
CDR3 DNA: TGTGCCAGGCAATTTAACTATGGCTACACCTTC

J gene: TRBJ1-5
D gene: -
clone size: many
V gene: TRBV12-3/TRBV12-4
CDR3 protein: CASSLAGIRQPQHF
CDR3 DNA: TGTGCCAGCAGCTTAGCAGGGATTCGTCAGCCCCAGCATTTT

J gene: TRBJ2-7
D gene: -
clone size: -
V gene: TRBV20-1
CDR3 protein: CSDSQVSGYEQYF
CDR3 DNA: TGCAGTGACAGTCAGGTATCGGGATACGAGCAGTACTTC

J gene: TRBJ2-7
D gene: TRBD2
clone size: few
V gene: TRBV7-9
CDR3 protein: CASSRPRDYPYEQYF
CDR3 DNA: TGTGCCAGCAGCCGGCCGAGGGACTACCCATACGAGCAGTACTTC

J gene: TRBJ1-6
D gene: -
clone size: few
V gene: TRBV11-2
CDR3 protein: CADQVSPLHF
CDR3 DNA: TGTGCAGACCAAGTTTCACCCCTCCACTTT

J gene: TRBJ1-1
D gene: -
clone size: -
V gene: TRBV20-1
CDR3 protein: CSTRGGAGHTEAFF
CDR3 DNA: TGCAGTACTAGAGGGGGGGCAGGGCACACTGAAGCTTTCTTT